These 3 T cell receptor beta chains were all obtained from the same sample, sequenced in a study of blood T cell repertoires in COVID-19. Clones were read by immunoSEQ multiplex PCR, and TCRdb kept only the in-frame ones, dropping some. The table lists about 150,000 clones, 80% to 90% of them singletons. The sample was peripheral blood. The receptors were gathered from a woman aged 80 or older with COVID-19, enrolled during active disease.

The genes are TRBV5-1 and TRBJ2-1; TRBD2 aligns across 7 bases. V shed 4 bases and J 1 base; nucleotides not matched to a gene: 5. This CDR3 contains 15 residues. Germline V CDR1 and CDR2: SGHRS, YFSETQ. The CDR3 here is CASSLADLSYNEQFF. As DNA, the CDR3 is TGCGCCAGCAGCCTAGCGGATCTTTCCTACAATGAGCAGTTCTTC.

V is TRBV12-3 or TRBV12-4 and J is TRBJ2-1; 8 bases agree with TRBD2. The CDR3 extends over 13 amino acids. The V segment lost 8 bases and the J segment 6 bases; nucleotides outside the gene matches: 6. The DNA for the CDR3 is TGTGCCAGCCGCGCCAGCGGGGGCAATGAGCAGTTCTTC. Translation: CASRASGGNEQFF.

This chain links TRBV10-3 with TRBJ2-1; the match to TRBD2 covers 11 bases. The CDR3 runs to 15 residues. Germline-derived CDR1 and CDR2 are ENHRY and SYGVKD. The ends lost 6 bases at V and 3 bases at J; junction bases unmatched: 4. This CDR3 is CAISPTSGNYNEQFF. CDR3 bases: TGTGCCATCAGCCCGACTAGCGGGAACTACAATGAGCAGTTCTTC.